These T cell receptor beta chains were read from a single sample in a study of blood T cell repertoires in COVID-19. The protocol was immunoSEQ multiplex PCR, while the TCRdb copy is restricted to in-frame clones and leaves out a portion. There are approximately 190,000 clones in the sample; 82% occur only once, and around 8% lies in the top ten. The specimen sequenced was peripheral blood. The receptors stem from a woman aged 60-70 years with COVID-19, enrolled during active disease. CDR3s include the opening cysteine and the closing phenylalanine or tryptophan. The D gene is left open where the match is weak.

d_call v_call cdr3_aa
TRBD2 TRBV3-1/TRBV3-2 CASSMPTKLAGEVTDTQYF
. TRBV28 CASSRQRVSPLHF
. TRBV3-1/TRBV3-2 CASSQELAAGRSYNSPLHF
. TRBV2 CASSRVQGTNYGYTF
. TRBV6-6 CASTSTDPNYGYTF
. TRBV10-2 CASSLSLSGNTIYF
TRBD1 TRBV6-5 CASITGVGTEAFF
. TRBV20-1 CSASYQLYGETQYF
TRBD2 TRBV29-1 CSVKGGRAGYEQYF
TRBD1 TRBV2 CASSLMDRAGTQYF
TRBD1 TRBV10-1 CASSTGTGFHNEQFF
. TRBV21-1 CASSKDQAGSNYGYTF
. TRBV15 CATSRAGTSYNEQFF
. TRBV7-2 CASSLPRGVNTEAFF
. TRBV19 CASSTGFDSGNTIYF
TRBD2 TRBV7-8 CATRERGGGTGELFF
. TRBV7-2 CASSLARRFTEAFF
. TRBV9 CASSVAASSRGELFF
. TRBV28 CASSPPLHTEAFF
. TRBV6-1 CASRIRDFSYEQYF
. TRBV6-5 CASRLRQATNSPLHF
. TRBV10-2 CASSDGLENTEAFF
. TRBV5-1 CASTWGGKDSPLHF
. TRBV7-2 CASSLESGSSYNEQFF